This TCR beta chain stems from a study of blood T cell repertoires in COVID-19. Here immunoSEQ multiplex PCR was the method, and the copy in TCRdb shows in-frame clones only, minus some. The table has just over 150,000 clones, 80% to 90% seen once. CDR1 and CDR2 from the germline V gene are LNHNV and YYDKDF (reference sequence). There are 16 residues in the CDR3. Trimming removed 1 base from V and 8 bases from J; junction bases left unmatched: 4. Sequencing used peripheral blood. The chain is built from TRBV15 and TRBJ2-2; 13 bases align to TRBD2. The receptor's source is a woman aged 35 to 49 with acute or convalescent COVID-19. The CDR3: CATSRGTSGSYGELFF. The CDR3 coding sequence is TGTGCCACCAGCAGAGGGACTAGCGGGAGCTATGGGGAGCTGTTTTTT.